This TCR beta chain was identified in a study of cytomegalovirus exposure and HLA in healthy donors. The primer mix had 60 Vbeta and 13 Jbeta primers. Profiled with immunoSEQ multiplex PCR; TCRdb holds only in-frame clones, not every one. Of 150,000 to 200,000 clones in the sample, about 80% were seen once. The CDR3 runs 13 residues. Germline CDR1 is SNHLY and CDR2 is FYNNEI. V was pared by 7 bases and J by 6 bases, with 6 bases of the junction left unmatched. Worth noting for this clone: Its antigen remains unidentified.

Broader study findings: Overall, roughly 170 TCR beta chains were annotated as cytomegalovirus-associated.

The V and J genes are TRBV2 and TRBJ1-5, with 7 bases aligning to TRBD1. Sequenced: PBMCs. The source of this sequence is a woman in her thirties or forties in good health and CMV-seronegative. CDR3 DNA: TGTGCCAGCATCTCAGGGGGAACTCAGCCCCAGCATTTT. Protein product: CASISGGTQPQHF.